The 21 T cell receptor beta chains below come from one sample, sequenced in a study of blood T cell repertoires in COVID-19. Some clones are missing from TCRdb's copy, which holds only in-frame ones; the method was immunoSEQ multiplex PCR. In the table there are under 300,000 clones, about 86% of which are singletons. Specimen: peripheral blood. These receptors originate from a man aged 80 or over with acute or convalescent COVID-19.

The gene calls are TRBV4-1 and TRBJ2-1, with D possibly being TRBD1 (6 bases). Between the trimmed V and J ends, which lost 1 base and 3 bases, there was a span of 10 bases. The CDR3 length is 15 residues. Per germline, CDR1 MGHRA and CDR2 YSYEKL. The CDR3 DNA sequence: TGCGCCAGCAGCCAAGGGACAGCCCACTACAATGAGCAGTTCTTC. It is translated as CASSQGTAHYNEQFF.

The J gene is TRBJ2-1, the V gene TRBV5-1; TRBD2 agrees at 11 bases. In germline, CDR1 is SGHRS, CDR2 YFSETQ. V gave up 0 bases and J gave up 9 bases; unmatched junction bases: 5. The CDR3 totals 15 residues. The CDR3 nucleotides read TGCGCCAGCAGCTTGGAACTACTAGCGGGAGTTGAGCAGTTCTTC. Translation: CASSLELLAGVEQFF.

The chain employs TRBV4-2 and TRBJ2-5; 9 bases line up with TRBD1. Looked up from germline, CDR1 is LGHNA and CDR2 is YNFKEQ. The CDR3 is 15 amino acids. With V trimmed by 1 base and J by 5 bases, 5 bases remained unmatched. CDR3 in amino acids: CASSQGTGEAETQYF. The CDR3 nucleotides are TGTGCCAGCAGCCAAGGGACAGGGGAGGCGGAGACCCAGTACTTC.

CDR3 bases: TGTGCCAGCAGTCGTAGCGGACTGCCAGAGGGTGAGCAGTTCTTC. Amino acids: CASSRSGLPEGEQFF. J is TRBJ2-1 and V is TRBV7-3; D possibly corresponds to TRBD2 (6 bases). The CDR3 covers 15 residues. Germline CDR1 and CDR2: SGHTA and FQGTGA. Between the trimmed V and J ends, which lost 6 bases and 9 bases, there was a span of 21 bases.

The chain couples TRBV28 to TRBJ1-1; D is uncertain. Germline CDR1 reads MDHEN; CDR2 reads SYDVKM. V gave up 10 bases and J gave up 0 bases, with 12 bases separating them. The CDR3 extends over 13 amino acids. Here the CDR3 DNA reads TGTGCCACCAGAACAACAGTGAACACTGAAGCTTTCTTT. The encoded protein is CATRTTVNTEAFF.

The chain carries TRBV6-5 and TRBJ2-7; 10 nucleotides agree with TRBD2. The length of the CDR3 is 13 residues. The V gene end was trimmed by 7 bases and the J gene end by 1 base; junction bases not matched to a gene: 1. Per the germline V gene, CDR1 is MNHEY and CDR2 is SVGAGI. The CDR3 loop is CASKGLASYEQYF. In DNA form, the CDR3 reads TGTGCCAGCAAGGGACTAGCGTCCTACGAGCAGTACTTC.

This chain connects TRBV18 to TRBJ1-3; no clear D. Germline values: CDR1 KGHSH, CDR2 LQKENI. The CDR3 runs 14 residues. Trimming left V 0 bases short and J 2 bases short, with 5 bases between. CDR3 sequence: CASSPPRTGNTIYF. DNA for the CDR3: TGTGCCAGCTCACCACCCAGGACTGGAAACACCATATATTTT. The complete variable domain, with remaining parts taken from reference TRBV18 and TRBJ1-3, reads NAGVMQNPRHLVRRRGQEARLRCSPMKGHSHVYWYRQLPEEGLKFMVYLQKENIIDESGMPKERFSAEFPKEGPSILRIQQVVRGDSAAYFCASSPPRTGNTIYFGEGSWLTVV.

The V call is TRBV27, the J call TRBJ2-1, with unresolved D. Trimming shortened V by 3 bases and J by 0 bases, and 21 bases separated the two germline ends. The CDR3 length is 19 residues. Germline lookup yields CDR1 MNHEY and CDR2 SMNVEV (reference sequence). CDR3 amino acids: CASSLRLVVSQSSYNEQFF. The DNA of the CDR3 is TGTGCCAGCAGTTTGCGGTTAGTAGTCTCCCAGAGCTCCTACAATGAGCAGTTCTTC.

This clone was picked up a small number of times. The rearrangement uses TRBV27 and TRBJ2-7; D possibly corresponds to TRBD1 (6 bases). Looked up from germline, CDR1 is MNHEY and CDR2 is SMNVEV (reference sequence). The CDR3 totals 13 residues. V lost 5 bases and J 4 bases, leaving 12 bases between the germline ends. CDR3 in amino acids: CASSIYREYEQYF. The DNA of the CDR3 is TGTGCCAGCAGTATCTACAGGGAGTACGAGCAGTACTTC.

The V gene is TRBV6-5, the J gene TRBJ1-1, with D perhaps TRBD1 (5 bases). CDR3 length: 11 residues. Germline CDR1 reads MNHEY; CDR2 reads SVGAGI. The V end was cut by 7 bases, the J end by 11 bases, with 14 bases between. The CDR3 is CASIGGFRAFF. The CDR3, as DNA: TGTGCCAGCATTGGGGGGTTTAGGGCTTTCTTT.

V gene TRBV7-2 combines with J gene TRBJ2-1; TRBD2 matches 8 bases. CDR3 length equals 15 residues. V shed 2 bases and J 9 bases; nucleotides not matched to a gene: 9. Germline CDR1 SGHTA, CDR2 FQGNSA. The CDR3 bases are TGTGCCAGCAGCTTAAACGGCGGGGGGCGTGGTGAGCAGTTCTTC. Its protein is CASSLNGGGRGEQFF.

The V and J genes are TRBV18 and TRBJ1-2, with 10 bases lining up with TRBD1. V lost 3 bases to trimming and J lost 1 base; unmatched junction nucleotides: 5. The CDR3 contains 16 residues. CDR1 and CDR2 from the germline V gene are KGHSH and LQKENI. The CDR3: CASSPDRGPLNYGYTF. CDR3 nucleotides: TGTGCCAGCTCACCCGACAGGGGGCCCCTTAACTATGGCTACACCTTC.

The chain uses TRBV5-6 and TRBJ2-2, with 8 bases aligning to TRBD2. Germline V lookup: CDR1 SGHDT, CDR2 YYEEEE. Unmatched junction bases numbered 10, after V lost 5 bases and J lost 4 bases. The CDR3 consists of 16 residues. The CDR3 sequence is CASSRPAGGGTGELFF. The CDR3, as DNA: TGTGCCAGCAGTCGGCCGGCGGGGGGTGGCACCGGGGAGCTGTTTTTT.

The chain recombines TRBV2 with TRBJ2-3; D is uncertain. V lost 5 bases, J lost 2 bases, and 11 bases lay in between. CDR1 and CDR2 from the germline V gene are SNHLY and FYNNEI. This CDR3 region has 14 residues. The DNA for the CDR3 is TGTGCCAGCAGTCGACTCCTACCCACAGATACGCAGTATTTT. Translation: CASSRLLPTDTQYF.

This clone was seen once. The rearrangement joins TRBV6-2 or TRBV6-3 to TRBJ1-2, with 9 bases that match TRBD1. This CDR3 is built from 15 residues. Germline CDR1 MNHEY, CDR2 SVGEGT. V lost 5 bases, J lost 3 bases, and 7 bases stayed unmatched. CDR3 nucleotide sequence: TGTGCCAGCAGTGGCCGGGACAGGGCTCACTATGGCTACACCTTC. As protein: CASSGRDRAHYGYTF.

The rearrangement uses TRBV4-2 and TRBJ2-2, with a possible D match to TRBD1 (5 bases). V was pared by 1 base and J by 8 bases, with 17 bases between. The CDR3 is made up of 16 amino acids. CDR1 LGHNA and CDR2 YNFKEQ come from the germline V gene. The CDR3 spells CASSQVFVTEFGELFF. CDR3 nucleotide sequence: TGTGCCAGCAGCCAAGTTTTTGTGACAGAATTTGGGGAGCTGTTTTTT.

The CDR3 bases are TGTGCCAGCAGTTCCCAGGGGGCTAGCTCCTACGAGCAGTACTTC. Residues: CASSSQGASSYEQYF. The V gene is TRBV27, the J gene TRBJ2-7, with 8 bases that match TRBD1. The CDR3 contains 15 residues. Germline CDR1 reads MNHEY; CDR2 reads SMNVEV (reference sequence). J was trimmed by 0 bases and V by 4 bases; bases with no gene match: 5.

The chain combines TRBV6-4 with TRBJ2-3; 9 bases match TRBD2. CDR1 and CDR2 (germline): MRHNA, SNTAGT. V shed 3 bases and J 4 bases; nucleotides not matched to a gene: 8. This CDR3 comprises 16 residues. The CDR3 reads CASSEEAGGGADTQYF. The CDR3 nucleotides are TGTGCCAGCAGTGAAGAAGCGGGGGGCGGAGCAGATACGCAGTATTTT.

This sequence joins TRBV10-1 and TRBJ2-1, with TRBD2 identical over 11 bases. CDR3 length: 17 residues. V dropped 5 bases and J dropped 6; count of bases not matched to a gene: 12. CDR1 and CDR2 (germline): WNHNN, SYGVQD (reference sequence). CDR3 sequence: CASSPPLSGGACNEQFF. CDR3 sequence (DNA): TGCGCCAGCAGTCCTCCCCTTAGCGGGGGGGCCTGCAATGAGCAGTTCTTC.

This clone has a single count. This rearrangement joins TRBV7-2 to TRBJ2-5; TRBD2 matches at 11 bases. This CDR3 contains 15 residues. Looked up from germline, CDR1 is SGHTA and CDR2 is FQGNSA. Germline trimming cut 4 bases from V and 5 bases from J; bases unmatched to any gene: 6. The chain's CDR3 is CASSSRLAGTETQYF. CDR3 in DNA: TGTGCCAGCAGCTCTCGACTAGCGGGGACGGAGACCCAGTACTTC.

This clone was seen a single time. This sequence joins TRBV11-2 and TRBJ1-1, with a possible D match to TRBD1 (5 bases). Germline lookup yields CDR1 SGHAT and CDR2 FQNNGV. With 10 bases removed from V and 1 base from J, the gap between germline ends came to 13 bases. The CDR3 has 13 amino acids. The DNA of the CDR3 is TGTGCCACCCTTACGGGGGAGAACACTGAAGCTTTCTTT. This sequence encodes CATLTGENTEAFF.